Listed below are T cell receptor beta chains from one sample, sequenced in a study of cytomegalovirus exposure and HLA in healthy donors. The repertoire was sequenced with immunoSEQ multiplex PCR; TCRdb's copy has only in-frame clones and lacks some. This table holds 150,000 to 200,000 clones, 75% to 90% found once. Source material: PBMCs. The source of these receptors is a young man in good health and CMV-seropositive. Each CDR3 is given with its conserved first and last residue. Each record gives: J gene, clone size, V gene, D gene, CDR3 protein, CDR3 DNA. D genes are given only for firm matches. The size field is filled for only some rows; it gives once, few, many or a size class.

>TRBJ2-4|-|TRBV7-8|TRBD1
CASSPGDRVAKNIQYF
TGTGCCAGCAGCCCGGGGGACAGGGTAGCCAAAAACATTCAGTACTTC
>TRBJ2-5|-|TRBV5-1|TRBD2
CASSRTSGLMLGETQYF
TGCGCCAGCAGTAGGACTAGCGGATTAATGTTGGGAGAGACCCAGTACTTC
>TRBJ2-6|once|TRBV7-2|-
CASSLADSSGANVLTF
TGTGCCAGCAGCTTAGCCGACAGTTCTGGGGCCAACGTCCTGACTTTC
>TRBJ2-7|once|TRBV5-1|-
CASSLDLRGYEQYF
TGCGCCAGCAGCTTGGATCTGCGGGGCTACGAGCAGTACTTC
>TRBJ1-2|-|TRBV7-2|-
CASSLGLAAVSYGYTF
TGTGCCAGCAGCTTAGGATTGGCTGCGGTATCCTATGGCTACACCTTC
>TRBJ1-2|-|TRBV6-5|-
CAAGTNYGYTF
TGTGCCGCCGGGACTAACTATGGCTACACCTTC
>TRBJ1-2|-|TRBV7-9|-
CASSVPTQPPYGYTF
TGTGCCAGCAGCGTTCCGACACAGCCTCCATATGGCTACACCTTC
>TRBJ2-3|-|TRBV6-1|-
CASSEAFRVIYDTQYF
TGTGCCAGCAGTGAAGCGTTCAGGGTAATCTACGATACGCAGTATTTT
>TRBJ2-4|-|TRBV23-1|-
CASSHPGKKYF
TGCGCCAGCAGTCATCCGGGAAAAAAGTACTTC
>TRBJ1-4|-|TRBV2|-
CASNGDQQAKLFF
TGTGCCAGCAACGGAGACCAACAGGCGAAACTGTTTTTT
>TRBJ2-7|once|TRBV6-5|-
CASRGRQRLMYEQYF
TGTGCCAGCAGAGGAAGACAGAGATTGATGTACGAGCAGTACTTC
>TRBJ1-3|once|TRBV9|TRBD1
CASSRPGTGSSGNTIYF
TGTGCCAGCAGCCGTCCCGGGACAGGGTCGTCGGGAAACACCATATATTTT
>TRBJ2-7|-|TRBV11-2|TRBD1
CASSSLRGRSYEQYF
TGTGCCAGCAGCTCCCTCAGGGGGAGATCCTACGAGCAGTACTTC
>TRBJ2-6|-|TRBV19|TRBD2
CASTMGGAGANVLTF
TGTGCCAGTACCATGGGGGGGGCTGGGGCCAACGTCCTGACTTTC
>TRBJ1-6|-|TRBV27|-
CASSFLGVGNSPLHF
TGTGCCAGCAGTTTTCTAGGGGTGGGTAATTCACCCCTCCACTTT
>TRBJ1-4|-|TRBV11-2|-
CASSGSPGAGEKLFF
TGTGCCAGCAGCGGCAGTCCAGGGGCAGGTGAAAAACTGTTTTTT
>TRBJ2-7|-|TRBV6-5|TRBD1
CAIGQGYEQYF
TGTGCCATCGGACAGGGCTACGAGCAGTACTTC
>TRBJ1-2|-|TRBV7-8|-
CASSLGENYGYTF
TGTGCCAGCAGCTTAGGCGAAAACTATGGCTACACCTTC
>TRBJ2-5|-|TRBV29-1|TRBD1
CSVGRQGGETQYF
TGCAGCGTTGGACGACAGGGTGGGGAGACCCAGTACTTC
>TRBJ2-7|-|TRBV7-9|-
CASSPPAYEQYF
TGTGCCAGCAGCCCCCCCGCCTACGAGCAGTACTTC
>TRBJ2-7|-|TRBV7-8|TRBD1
CASSLIDRAYEQYF
TGTGCCAGCAGCTTGATCGACAGGGCCTACGAGCAGTACTTC
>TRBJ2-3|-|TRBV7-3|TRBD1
CASSQLDRDTDTQYF
TGTGCCAGCAGCCAACTGGACAGGGACACAGATACGCAGTATTTT
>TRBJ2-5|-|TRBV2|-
CASSTPGEETQYF
TGTGCCAGCAGCACACCAGGGGAGGAGACCCAGTACTTC
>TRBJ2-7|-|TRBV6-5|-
CASSRQDAYEQYF
TGTGCCAGCAGCAGACAGGACGCCTACGAGCAGTACTTC